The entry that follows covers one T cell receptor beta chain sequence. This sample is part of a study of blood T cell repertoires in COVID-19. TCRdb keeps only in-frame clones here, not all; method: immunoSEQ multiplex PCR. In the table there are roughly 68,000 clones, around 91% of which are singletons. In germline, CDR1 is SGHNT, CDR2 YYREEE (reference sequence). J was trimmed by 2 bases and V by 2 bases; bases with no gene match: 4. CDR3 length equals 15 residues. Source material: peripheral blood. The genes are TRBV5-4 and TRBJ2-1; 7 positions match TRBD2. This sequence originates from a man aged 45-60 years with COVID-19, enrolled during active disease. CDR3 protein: CASSLAGTPYNEQFF. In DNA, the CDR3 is TGTGCCAGCAGCTTAGCGGGGACGCCCTACAATGAGCAGTTCTTC.